Listed here are 29 T cell receptor beta chains from one sample, sequenced in a study of response to subunit inactivated influenza vaccine. From the RT-PCR reads, TCRdb called clonotypes with MiXCR, one entry per CDR3 protein. The data contain roughly 700,000 distinct CDR3 sequences, 15% to 19% of them singletons. Sequences were derived from PBMCs from blood, sampled 11 to 12 days after vaccination. Receptors originate from a man aged 50 or older who received an inactivated influenza vaccine.

As to this clonotype: One end of the junction does not line up with germline, which may come from a read error. The chain carries TRBV7-9 and TRBJ2-1, with 7 nucleotides matching TRBD1. This CDR3 contains 15 residues. Germline V CDR1 and CDR2: SEHNR, FQNEAQ (reference sequence). This chain's CDR3 is CAISPGQVGINEQFF. The CDR3 DNA follows: TGTGCCATCAGCCCTGGACAGGTGGGGATCAATGAGCAGTTCTTC. Combining the CDR3 with reference TRBV7-9 and TRBJ2-1 gives the whole variable domain DTGVSQNPRHKITKRGQNVTFRCDPISEHNRLYWYRQTLGQGPEFLTYFQNEAQLEKSRLLSDRFSAERPKGSFSTLEIQRTEQGDSAMYLCAISPGQVGINEQFFGPGTRLTVL.

The rearrangement links TRBV12-3 or TRBV12-4 to TRBJ2-3; 13 nucleotides align to TRBD2. V dropped 6 bases and J dropped 7; count of bases not matched to a gene: 10. The CDR3 is 16 residues long. This chain's CDR3 is CASSRTSGGVGHTQYF. The DNA for the CDR3 is TGTGCCAGCAGCCGCACTAGCGGGGGGGTCGGTCATACGCAGTATTTT.

This clonotype was seen more than once but under ten times. Here the CDR3 reads CASSLAQQGVGTEAFF. In nucleotides, the CDR3 is TGTGCCAGCAGCTTGGCCCAACAGGGGGTCGGCACTGAAGCTTTCTTT. V gene TRBV5-6 combines with J gene TRBJ1-1, with 8 bases identical to TRBD1. The CDR3 extends over 16 amino acids. Germline V gene data show CDR1 as SGHDT and CDR2 as YYEEEE. With V trimmed by 0 bases and J by 4 bases, 8 bases remained unmatched.

The genes are TRBV20-1 and TRBJ1-5; 10 bases are a match to TRBD1. V dropped 4 bases and J dropped 3; count of bases not matched to a gene: 6. Germline assignment: CDR1 DFQATT and CDR2 SNEGSKA (reference sequence). The CDR3 spans 15 residues. CDR3 nucleotide sequence: TGCAGTGCTACGGCGACAGGGGGCAACAATCAGCCCCAGCATTTT. This codes for CSATATGGNNQPQHF.

Only a few counts were recorded for this clonotype. The chain is built from TRBV29-1 and TRBJ1-1; 7 nucleotides agree with TRBD1. From germline, CDR1 is SQVTM and CDR2 ANQGSEA. CDR3 length: 13 amino acids. Losses at the gene ends were 7 bases for V and 1 base for J; bases not matched to a gene: 6. The CDR3 region is CSGETGPNTEAFF. The CDR3 coding sequence is TGCAGCGGGGAGACAGGGCCGAACACTGAAGCTTTCTTT.

This clonotype has a handful of counts. CDR3 region: CSAITPSAYEQYF. The CDR3 region has the DNA TGCAGCGCAATAACACCCTCGGCCTACGAGCAGTACTTC. The J gene is TRBJ2-7, the V gene TRBV29-1; D gene ambiguous. Germline-derived CDR1 and CDR2 are SQVTM and ANQGSEA. CDR3 size: 13 residues. Trimming removed 7 bases at V and 2 bases at J, with 15 bases between.

This clonotype was recorded a few times. The chain has TRBV12-3 or TRBV12-4 and TRBJ1-4; the match to TRBD1 covers 10 bases. This CDR3 region has 15 residues. Unmatched junction bases numbered 3, after V lost 5 bases and J lost 3 bases. CDR3 loop: CASSPDRGPNEKLFF. The CDR3 DNA follows: TGTGCCAGCAGTCCCGACAGGGGGCCTAATGAAAAACTGTTTTTT.

There are a few counts of this clonotype. The rearrangement joins TRBV7-2 to TRBJ1-2; 7 bases are shared with TRBD1. The CDR3 consists of 13 residues. Trimming at V came to 5 bases and at J to 10 bases, leaving 10 bases not matched to a gene. Per germline, CDR1 SGHTA and CDR2 FQGNSA. CDR3 amino acids: CASSPGTVGDYTF. CDR3 DNA sequence: TGTGCCAGCAGCCCCGGGACAGTGGGCGACTACACCTTC.

The rearrangement links TRBV20-1 to TRBJ1-3; 9 bases map to TRBD1. The CDR3 covers 16 residues. CDR1 is DFQATT and CDR2 is SNEGSKA in the germline V gene (reference sequence). Trimming removed 1 base from V and 1 base from J; junction bases left unmatched: 5. The CDR3 reads CSARGGQGISGNTIYF. CDR3 coding DNA: TGCAGTGCTAGAGGAGGACAGGGGATTTCTGGAAACACCATATATTTT.

This clonotype occurred a few times. This chain links TRBV29-1 with TRBJ1-2; D is unresolved. Deletions cut 3 bases from V and 4 bases from J, with 9 bases between. Germline CDR1 and CDR2: SQVTM and ANQGSEA. The CDR3 contains 12 residues. CDR3 nucleotide sequence: TGCAGCGTTGATCGGGGAAGCTATGGCTACACCTTC. The encoded protein is CSVDRGSYGYTF.

The chain recombines TRBV11-2 with TRBJ2-1; 9 nucleotides agree with TRBD2. Trimming at V came to 0 bases and at J to 7 bases, leaving 7 bases not matched to a gene. The CDR3 runs 16 residues. Per germline, CDR1 SGHAT and CDR2 FQNNGV. Here the CDR3 DNA reads TGTGCCAGCAGCTTAGAATTGGCGGGAGGGGTAAATGAGCAGTTCTTC. It yields the protein CASSLELAGGVNEQFF.

A single count supports this clonotype. The chain carries TRBV7-2 and TRBJ2-7, with D tentatively TRBD1 (5 bases). Trimming left V 2 bases short and J 6 bases short, with 17 bases between. Germline CDR1 and CDR2: SGHTA and FQGNSA. The CDR3 is 15 residues long. CDR3 sequence (DNA): TGTGCCAGCAGCTTAAGCTTCGGACAACAGAGCGAGCAGTACTTC. Encoded protein: CASSLSFGQQSEQYF.

This clonotype was seen more than once but under ten times. The J gene is TRBJ2-7, the V gene TRBV12-3 or TRBV12-4, with 11 bases aligning to TRBD1. The J segment lost 4 bases and the V segment lost 4 bases, leaving 3 bases of the junction unmatched. The CDR3 consists of 14 residues. The CDR3 DNA reads as TGTGCCAGCAGTTCGGACAGGGGGCGGTACGAGCAGTACTTC. It translates to CASSSDRGRYEQYF.

On this clonotype itself: One junction end does not reproduce the germline sequence, and a read error may be involved. The chain employs TRBV7-2 and TRBJ2-7; TRBD2 matches 12 bases. The germline gives CDR1 SGHTA, CDR2 FQGNSA. The CDR3 spans 19 residues. CDR3 nucleotide sequence: TGTGTCAGCAGCTTAGCGGTCAGACTAGCGGGGGAGATCTCCTACGAGCAGTACTTC. Protein sequence: CVSSLAVRLAGEISYEQYF.

The sample holds a few counts of this clonotype. The rearrangement links TRBV5-1 to TRBJ2-5, with 12 bases fitting TRBD2. CDR3 length: 16 residues. Germline V gene lookup returns CDR1 SGHRS and CDR2 YFSETQ. V was pared by 5 bases and J by 4 bases, with 9 bases of the junction left unmatched. The CDR3 sequence is CASSSSGGATGETQYF. The CDR3 DNA reads as TGCGCCAGCAGTTCTAGCGGGGGGGCGACGGGAGAGACCCAGTACTTC.

Here the CDR3 reads CAWSGQQETQYF. In nucleotides, the CDR3 is TGTGCCTGGAGTGGACAGCAAGAGACCCAGTACTTC. The rearrangement uses TRBV30 and TRBJ2-5; D might be TRBD1 (5 bases). The V gene lost 1 base and the J gene lost 2 bases, with 5 bases spanning the gap. The CDR3 runs 12 residues. CDR1 GTSNPN and CDR2 SVGIG come from the germline V gene (reference sequence).

This clonotype was seen a handful of times. CDR3 in amino acids: CSATPQGTQPQHF. The CDR3 DNA reads TGCAGTGCTACCCCACAGGGTACTCAGCCCCAGCATTTT. This chain links TRBV20-1 with TRBJ1-5, with a tentative D call TRBD1 (6 bases). The CDR3 runs to 13 residues. Germline V gene lookup returns CDR1 DFQATT and CDR2 SNEGSKA (reference sequence). The V gene lost 4 bases and the J gene lost 6 bases, with 13 bases spanning the gap.

This sequence joins TRBV3-1 and TRBJ1-6; D gene unclear. CDR3 length: 13 residues. The V gene lost 0 bases and the J gene lost 13 bases, with 10 bases spanning the gap. In germline, CDR1 is LGHDT, CDR2 YNNKEL (reference sequence). CDR3 sequence reads: CASSQDLGGPLHF. The DNA for the CDR3 is TGTGCCAGCAGCCAAGACTTAGGCGGTCCCCTCCACTTT.

The chain combines TRBV6-1 with TRBJ2-1, with D perhaps given as TRBD1 or TRBD2 (5 bases each). The V end lost 8 bases, the J end lost 7 bases, and 27 bases lay between the germline ends. CDR3 length: 17 residues. Per the germline V gene, CDR1 is MNHNS and CDR2 is SASEGT. The chain's CDR3 is CASGRDGIGRYLNEQFF. The CDR3 DNA follows: TGTGCCAGCGGACGGGACGGAATAGGACGTTACCTTAATGAGCAGTTCTTC.

This clonotype appeared a few times. The chain has TRBV7-2 and TRBJ2-7; weak D call: TRBD1 (6 bases). The germline V gene encodes CDR1 SGHTA and CDR2 FQGNSA. The CDR3 sequence is 15 residues long. With 1 base removed from V and 1 base from J, the gap between germline ends came to 11 bases. The CDR3 is CASSLEQGISYEQYF. Written as DNA, the CDR3 is TGTGCCAGCAGCTTAGAACAGGGTATATCCTACGAGCAGTACTTC.

In this sample, this clonotype turned up a few times. CDR3 sequence (DNA): TGTGCCACCAGCGCACGGACAGGTAGCGGCTACACCTTC. It yields the protein CATSARTGSGYTF. The chain recombines TRBV15 with TRBJ1-2, with 7 nucleotides matching TRBD1. The CDR3 is 13 residues long. With V trimmed by 5 bases and J by 8 bases, 8 bases remained unmatched. Germline V gene lookup returns CDR1 LNHNV and CDR2 YYDKDF (reference sequence). Using reference TRBV15 and TRBJ1-2 for the parts outside the CDR3, the full variable domain is DAMVIQNPRYQVTQFGKPVTLSCSQTLNHNVMYWYQQKSSQAPKLLFHYYDKDFNNEADTPDNFQSRRPNTSFCFLDIRSPGLGDTAMYLCATSARTGSGYTFGSGTRLTVV.

This chain connects TRBV4-3 to TRBJ2-7; D ambiguous. Per germline, CDR1 LGHNA and CDR2 YSLEER. V was clipped by 0 bases and J by 3 bases, with 15 bases between them. The CDR3 contains 16 residues. The CDR3, as DNA: TGCGCCAGCAGCCAAGAGGTGGGTTCCCGTGGCTACGAGCAGTACTTC. Protein sequence: CASSQEVGSRGYEQYF.

The chain has TRBV4-2 and TRBJ1-4; TRBD1 aligns across 8 bases. This CDR3 is 15 amino acids long. V dropped 0 bases and J dropped 7; count of bases not matched to a gene: 4. The germline CDR1 and CDR2 sequences are LGHNA and YNFKEQ. The CDR3 bases are TGTGCCAGCAGCCAAGATCGGACAGGGACTGAAAAACTGTTTTTT. It codes for CASSQDRTGTEKLFF.

The V gene is TRBV5-1, the J gene TRBJ2-7, with D perhaps assigned TRBD1 or TRBD2 (5 bases each). Trimming pared 4 bases from V and 2 bases from J, leaving 16 bases between. This CDR3 contains 15 residues. Germline V lookup: CDR1 SGHRS, CDR2 YFSETQ. The CDR3: CASSLTGTAPYEQYF. Written as DNA, the CDR3 is TGCGCCAGCAGCCTAACCGGGACGGCGCCCTACGAGCAGTACTTC.

This clonotype was seen repeatedly, ten times or more. The J gene is TRBJ1-3, the V gene TRBV7-2; unclear D gene. Deletions cut 2 bases from V and 10 bases from J, with 9 bases between. This CDR3 comprises 12 residues. Germline loops: CDR1 SGHTA, CDR2 FQGNSA. CDR3 region: CASSLILGTIYF. The CDR3 DNA follows: TGTGCCAGCAGCTTAATACTTGGGACCATATATTTT. The whole variable domain, filled in from reference TRBV7-2 and TRBJ1-3, reads GAGVSQSPSNKVTEKGKDVELRCDPISGHTALYWYRQSLGQGLEFLIYFQGNSAPDKSGLPSDRFSAERTGGSVSTLTIQRTQQEDSAVYLCASSLILGTIYFGEGSWLTVV.

CDR3 in amino acids: CSGGTGDYGYTF. The CDR3 DNA is TGCAGTGGCGGGACAGGGGACTATGGCTACACCTTC. The chain links TRBV20-1 to TRBJ1-2, with 10 nucleotides matching TRBD1. V shed 7 bases and J 3 bases; nucleotides not matched to a gene: 2. Germline V lookup: CDR1 DFQATT, CDR2 SNEGSKA (reference sequence). This CDR3 is built from 12 residues.

This clonotype appeared a few times. The CDR3 region has the DNA TGCAGTGCTAGCAGGACTAGCGGCATAGCAGATACGCAGTATTTT. Amino acid sequence: CSASRTSGIADTQYF. The chain couples TRBV20-1 to TRBJ2-3, with 10 bases identical to TRBD2. Germline V gives CDR1 DFQATT, CDR2 SNEGSKA (reference sequence). V was pared by 3 bases and J by 4 bases, with 7 bases of the junction left unmatched. The CDR3 is made up of 15 amino acids.

The rearrangement uses TRBV7-9 and TRBJ1-6; no clear D gene. Trimming removed 10 bases from V and 2 bases from J, with 12 bases in between. Germline V gene sequence: CDR1 SEHNR, CDR2 FQNEAQ (reference sequence). This CDR3 has 14 residues. As DNA, the CDR3 is TGTGCCACCGGGGAGATGACCTATAATTCACCCCTCCACTTT. Its translation: CATGEMTYNSPLHF.

CDR3 bases: TGTGCCAGCAGTTACGGTCTAGGAACCACCGGGGAGCTGTTTTTT. Protein: CASSYGLGTTGELFF. The chain recombines TRBV6-5 with TRBJ2-2; D is unclear. V was cut by 2 bases and J by 4 bases, with 11 bases left in between. The CDR3 totals 15 residues. Germline CDR1 and CDR2: MNHEY and SVGAGI.